This T cell receptor beta chain was recovered during a study of shared clonotypes between healthy human individuals. Study details: CD8 memory received one plate per donor, CD8 naive two, CD4 memory three and CD4 naive three.

This CDR3 is 16 amino acids long. Trimming removed 0 bases at V and 0 bases at J, with 11 bases between. Germline V gene data show CDR1 as SGHNT and CDR2 as YYREEE (reference sequence). Here immunoSEQ multiplex PCR was the method, and the copy in TCRdb shows in-frame clones only, minus some. The sample has roughly 1,800,000 clones, about 94% seen once. Turning to this clone: No antigen is known for it.

The study, taken as a whole, reports: Against clonotypes common to all four donors, non-shared ones had lower generation probabilities. As a rule, naive subsets had a larger estimated richness than memory subsets.

Naive-designated CD8 cells lacked CD45RO, were positively enriched for CCR7, and omitted terminally differentiated effector memory CD45RA+ cells. The V gene is TRBV5-4, the J gene TRBJ2-3; D might be TRBD2 (6 bases). The source of this sequence is a man between 18 and 29 years old in good health. The sequencing input was naive CD8+ T cells sorted from blood. CDR3 sequence (DNA): TGTGCCAGCAGCTTGGAGGGACTTGGTAGCACAGATACGCAGTATTTT. Translation gives CASSLEGLGSTDTQYF.